Listed here is a single T cell receptor beta chain. This sample is part of a study of blood T cell repertoires in COVID-19. Study-wide background: Donors in the United States, Italy and Spain gave samples during acute or convalescent COVID-19.

Original handling: Reference gene primer amplification yielded estimated nucleated cell counts. This table comes from immunoSEQ multiplex PCR, and its TCRdb copy is limited to in-frame clones, with some not included. The DNA was the basis for D and trimming; V, J and clone size are from that table. Of around 13,000 clones in the sample, approximately 83% were seen once. The CDR3 length is 14 residues. Germline V CDR1 and CDR2: SGHNT, YYREEE (reference sequence). Trimming cost V 3 bases and J 1 base, with 8 bases left between them. The gene calls are TRBV5-4 and TRBJ1-3; D perhaps matches TRBD1 (6 bases). Sequencing input: peripheral blood. This TCR was sampled from a woman aged 55-70 years with acute or convalescent COVID-19. The CDR3 reads CASSSGTSGNTIYF. The CDR3 DNA reads as TGTGCCAGCAGCTCAGGGACATCTGGAAACACCATATATTTT.